This passage covers 8 T cell receptor beta chains from one sample sequenced in a study of blood T cell repertoires in COVID-19. Data came from immunoSEQ multiplex PCR; TCRdb stores just in-frame clones and leaves some out. The table lists more than 85,000 clones, approximately 86% of them singletons, with roughly 6.5% in the top ten. The sample taken for sequencing was peripheral blood. These receptors all stem from a woman aged 60-70 years with acute or convalescent COVID-19.

The J gene is TRBJ1-5, the V gene TRBV27; maybe TRBD1 (5 bases). The CDR3 is made up of 13 amino acids. V gave up 3 bases and J gave up 4 bases, with 7 bases separating them. The germline V gene encodes CDR1 MNHEY and CDR2 SMNVEV (reference sequence). The CDR3 DNA is TGTGCCAGCAGTTTCCGGGGGAATCAGCCCCAGCATTTT. Translated, it gives CASSFRGNQPQHF.

This sequence joins TRBV6-1 and TRBJ1-5; D not resolved. CDR1 and CDR2 (germline): MNHNS, SASEGT. V was pared by 2 bases and J by 3 bases, with 8 bases between. This CDR3 contains 14 residues. This CDR3 reads CASSEPGFNQPQHF. CDR3 DNA: TGTGCCAGCAGTGAACCCGGGTTCAATCAGCCCCAGCATTTT.

The chain has TRBV5-4 and TRBJ1-2; 9 nucleotides match TRBD1. The CDR3 is 17 residues long. Germline V gene lookup returns CDR1 SGHNT and CDR2 YYREEE (reference sequence). Trimming removed 3 bases from V and 5 bases from J; junction bases left unmatched: 14. The CDR3 reads CASSSQTGGELGYGYTF. CDR3 nucleotide sequence: TGTGCCAGCAGCTCCCAAACAGGGGGCGAGCTCGGATATGGCTACACCTTC.

The CDR3 bases are TGCGCCAGCAGCCCCACAGATAGCAATCAGCCCCAGCATTTT. Encoded protein: CASSPTDSNQPQHF. V is TRBV5-1 and J is TRBJ1-5; D gene uncertain. V lost 4 bases and J lost 0, with 8 bases in between. The length of the CDR3 is 14 residues. Germline CDR1 SGHRS, CDR2 YFSETQ.

The chain links TRBV5-4 to TRBJ2-3; 11 bases line up with TRBD2. Germline V gives CDR1 SGHNT, CDR2 YYREEE (reference sequence). V lost 0 bases, J lost 5 bases, and 11 bases stayed unmatched. The CDR3 totals 18 residues. The CDR3 reads CASSLVLLAGGGIDTQYF. The CDR3 nucleotides read TGTGCCAGCAGCTTGGTTCTGCTAGCGGGAGGAGGAATAGATACGCAGTATTTT.

J is TRBJ2-1 and V is TRBV3-1 (or the pseudogene TRBV3-2); D is uncertain. The ends were cut back, 5 bases at V and 0 bases at J, with 8 bases in the middle. CDR3 size: 14 residues. Germline V lookup: CDR1 LGHDT, CDR2 YNNKEL (reference sequence). In nucleotides, the CDR3 is TGTGCCAGCAGCTATGCCAGCTCCTACAATGAGCAGTTCTTC. Protein sequence: CASSYASSYNEQFF.

This clone was recorded only once. The V call is TRBV7-6, the J call TRBJ2-3; 10 bases align to TRBD2. CDR3 length equals 19 residues. From germline, CDR1 is SGHVS and CDR2 FNYEAQ. After removal of 1 base from V and 1 base from J, the junction contained 11 bases not matched to a gene. The CDR3 reads CASSLGPGASGSRTDTQYF. The CDR3 DNA sequence: TGTGCCAGCAGCTTAGGCCCGGGGGCTAGCGGGAGTCGCACAGATACGCAGTATTTT.

This sequence joins TRBV27 and TRBJ1-1, with a possible D match to TRBD1 (6 bases). Looked up from germline, CDR1 is MNHEY and CDR2 is SMNVEV (reference sequence). CDR3 length: 14 residues. With 4 bases removed from V and 5 bases from J, the gap between germline ends came to 14 bases. CDR3 in amino acids: CASSSIFRGTEAFF. CDR3 DNA: TGTGCCAGCAGTTCCATATTCAGGGGTACTGAAGCTTTCTTT.